This TCR beta chain originates from a study of T cell responses to AZD1222 COVID-19 vaccine. V shed 4 bases and J shed 4 bases, with 19 bases lying between them. The CDR3 is 17 amino acids. Germline V CDR1 and CDR2: LGHNA, YNFKEQ. The repertoire was sequenced with immunoSEQ multiplex PCR; TCRdb's copy has only in-frame clones and lacks some. Of 70,000 to 75,000 clones in the sample, 70% to 90% were seen once. Pooling covered second doses at about 4 or about 12 weeks. The chain couples TRBV4-2 to TRBJ1-4, with D perhaps matching TRBD1 (5 bases). Sequenced here: peripheral blood, sampled 28 days after the second AZD1222 dose. The source of this sequence is an adult who received the AZD1222 COVID-19 vaccine. This CDR3 reads CASSLTYSRDLNEKLFF. The CDR3, as DNA: TGTGCCAGCAGCCTGACGTATTCCAGGGACCTTAATGAAAAACTGTTTTTT.